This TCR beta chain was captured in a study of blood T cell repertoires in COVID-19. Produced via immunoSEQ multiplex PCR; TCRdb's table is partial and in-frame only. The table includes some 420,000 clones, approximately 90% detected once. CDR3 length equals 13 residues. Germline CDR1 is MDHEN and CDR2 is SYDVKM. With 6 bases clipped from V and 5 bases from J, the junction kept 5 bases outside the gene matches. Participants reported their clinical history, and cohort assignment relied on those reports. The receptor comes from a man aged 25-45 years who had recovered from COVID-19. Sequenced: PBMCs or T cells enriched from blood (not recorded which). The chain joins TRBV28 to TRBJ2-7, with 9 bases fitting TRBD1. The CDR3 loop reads CASRLQGAHEQYF. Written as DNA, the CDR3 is TGTGCCAGCAGACTACAGGGGGCCCACGAGCAGTACTTC.